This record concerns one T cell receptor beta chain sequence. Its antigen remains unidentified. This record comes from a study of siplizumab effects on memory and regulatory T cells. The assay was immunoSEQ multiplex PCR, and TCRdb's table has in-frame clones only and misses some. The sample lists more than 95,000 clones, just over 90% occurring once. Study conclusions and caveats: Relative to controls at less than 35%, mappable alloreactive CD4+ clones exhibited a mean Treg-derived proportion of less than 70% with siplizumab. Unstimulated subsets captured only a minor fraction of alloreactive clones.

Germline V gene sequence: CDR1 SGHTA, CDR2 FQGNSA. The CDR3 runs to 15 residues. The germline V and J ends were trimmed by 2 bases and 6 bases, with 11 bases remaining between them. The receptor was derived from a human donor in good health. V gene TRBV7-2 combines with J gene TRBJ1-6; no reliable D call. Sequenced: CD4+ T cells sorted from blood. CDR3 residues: CASSLRSGSNSPLHF. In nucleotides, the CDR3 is TGTGCCAGCAGCTTAAGGTCCGGGAGTAATTCACCCCTCCACTTT.